This T cell receptor beta chain stems from a study of response to subunit inactivated influenza vaccine. This CDR3 spans 16 amino acids. V shed 4 bases and J shed 10 bases, with 23 bases lying between them. This clonotype was picked up a small number of times. One entry per CDR3 protein results from TCRdb running MiXCR on the RT-PCR reads. The sample yields about 570,000 distinct CDR3 sequences, approximately 10% seen once. These records were also assigned to another study, of T cells expressing NK-cell markers. That report adds: What made the TCR beta cDNA was 5'RACE template switching with UMIs. A handful of donors' CD3+CD56-NKG2C+ cells were dominated by the same clonotypes.

The sample consisted of PBMCs from blood, taken on the day of vaccination. The source of this sequence is a man in his forties or fifties who received an inactivated influenza vaccine. The chain has TRBV12-3 or TRBV12-4 and TRBJ1-5; D gene ambiguous. The CDR3 sequence: CASSSKTDPPGFPQHF. As DNA, the CDR3 is TGTGCCAGCAGTTCCAAAACTGATCCGCCCGGTTTTCCCCAGCATTTT.